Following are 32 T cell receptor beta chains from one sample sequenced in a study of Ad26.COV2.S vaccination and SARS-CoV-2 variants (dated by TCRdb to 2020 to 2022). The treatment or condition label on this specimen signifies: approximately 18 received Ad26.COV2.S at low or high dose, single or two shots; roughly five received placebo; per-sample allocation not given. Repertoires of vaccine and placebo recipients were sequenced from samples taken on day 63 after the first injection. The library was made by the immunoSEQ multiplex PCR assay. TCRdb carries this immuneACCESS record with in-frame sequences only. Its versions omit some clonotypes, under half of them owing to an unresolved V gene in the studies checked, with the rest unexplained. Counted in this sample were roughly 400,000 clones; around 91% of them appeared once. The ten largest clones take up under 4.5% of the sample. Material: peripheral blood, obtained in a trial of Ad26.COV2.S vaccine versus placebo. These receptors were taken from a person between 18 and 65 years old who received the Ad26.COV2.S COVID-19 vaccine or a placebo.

This CDR3 reads CASSLQAGEGNEQFF. DNA for the CDR3: TGTGCCAGCAGCTTACAAGCGGGAGAGGGGAATGAGCAGTTCTTC. The rearrangement links TRBV7-2 to TRBJ2-1; 8 bases are a match to TRBD2. In germline, CDR1 is SGHTA, CDR2 FQGNSA. This CDR3 has 15 residues. Losses at the gene ends were 2 bases for V and 7 bases for J; bases not matched to a gene: 7.

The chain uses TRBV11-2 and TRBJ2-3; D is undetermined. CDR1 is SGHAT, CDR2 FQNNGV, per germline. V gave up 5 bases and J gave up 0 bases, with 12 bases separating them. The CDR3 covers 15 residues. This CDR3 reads CASSLGLTSTDTQYF. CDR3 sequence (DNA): TGTGCCAGCAGCCTAGGGTTAACTAGCACAGATACGCAGTATTTT.

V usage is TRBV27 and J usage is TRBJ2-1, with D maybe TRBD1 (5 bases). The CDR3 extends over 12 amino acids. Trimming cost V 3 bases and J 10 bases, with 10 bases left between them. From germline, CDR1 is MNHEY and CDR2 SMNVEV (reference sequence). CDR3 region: CASSLTAGEQFF. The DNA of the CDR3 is TGTGCCAGCAGTTTGACAGCCGGGGAGCAGTTCTTC.

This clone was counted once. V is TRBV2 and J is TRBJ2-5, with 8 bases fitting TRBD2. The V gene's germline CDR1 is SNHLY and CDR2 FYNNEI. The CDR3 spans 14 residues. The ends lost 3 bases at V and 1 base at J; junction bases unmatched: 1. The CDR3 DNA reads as TGTGCCAGCAGTGAGCGGGGGGTCCAAGAGACCCAGTACTTC. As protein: CASSERGVQETQYF.

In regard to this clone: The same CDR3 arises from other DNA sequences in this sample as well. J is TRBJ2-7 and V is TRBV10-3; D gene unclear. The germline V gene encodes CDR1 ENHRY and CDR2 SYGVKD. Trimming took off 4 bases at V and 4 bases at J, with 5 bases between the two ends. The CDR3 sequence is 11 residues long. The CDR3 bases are TGTGCCATCAGTGTGGGTTACGAGCAGTACTTC. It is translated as CAISVGYEQYF.

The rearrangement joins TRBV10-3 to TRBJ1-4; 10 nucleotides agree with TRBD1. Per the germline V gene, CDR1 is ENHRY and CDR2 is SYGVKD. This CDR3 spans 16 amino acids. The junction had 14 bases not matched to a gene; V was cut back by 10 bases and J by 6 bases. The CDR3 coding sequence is TGTGCCACCACACCGGGACAGGGGAGGTCGGATGAAAAACTGTTTTTT. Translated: CATTPGQGRSDEKLFF.

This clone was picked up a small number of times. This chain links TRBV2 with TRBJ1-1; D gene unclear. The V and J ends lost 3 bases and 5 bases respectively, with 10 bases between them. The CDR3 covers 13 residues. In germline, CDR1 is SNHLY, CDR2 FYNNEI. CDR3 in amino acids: CASSEAGWTEAFF. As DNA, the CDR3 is TGTGCCAGCAGTGAGGCGGGTTGGACTGAAGCTTTCTTT. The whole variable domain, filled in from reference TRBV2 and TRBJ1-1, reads EPEVTQTPSHQVTQMGQEVILRCVPISNHLYFYWYRQILGQKVEFLVSFYNNEISEKSEIFDDQFSVERPDGSNFTLKIRSTKLEDSAMYFCASSEAGWTEAFFGQGTRLTVV.

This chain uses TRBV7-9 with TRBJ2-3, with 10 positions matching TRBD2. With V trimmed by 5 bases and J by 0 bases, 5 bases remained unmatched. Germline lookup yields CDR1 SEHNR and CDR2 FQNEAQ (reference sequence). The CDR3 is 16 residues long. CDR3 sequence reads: CASSPGLAVSTDTQYF. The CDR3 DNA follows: TGTGCCAGCAGCCCAGGACTAGCGGTTAGCACAGATACGCAGTATTTT.

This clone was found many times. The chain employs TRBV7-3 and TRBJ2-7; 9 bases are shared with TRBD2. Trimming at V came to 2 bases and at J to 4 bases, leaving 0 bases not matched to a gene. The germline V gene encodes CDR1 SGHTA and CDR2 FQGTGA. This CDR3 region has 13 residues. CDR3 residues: CASSLAGGYEQYF. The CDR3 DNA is TGTGCCAGCAGCTTAGCGGGAGGGTACGAGCAGTACTTC.

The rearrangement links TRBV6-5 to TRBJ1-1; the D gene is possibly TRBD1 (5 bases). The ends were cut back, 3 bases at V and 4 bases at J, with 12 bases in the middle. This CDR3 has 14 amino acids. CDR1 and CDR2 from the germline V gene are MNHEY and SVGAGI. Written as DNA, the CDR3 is TGTGCCAGCAGTTATTCCTGGGGGATCACTGAAGCTTTCTTT. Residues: CASSYSWGITEAFF.

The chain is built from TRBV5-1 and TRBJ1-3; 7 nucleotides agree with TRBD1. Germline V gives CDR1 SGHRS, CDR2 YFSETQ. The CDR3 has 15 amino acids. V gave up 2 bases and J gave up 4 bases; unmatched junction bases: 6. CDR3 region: CASSLPRDSGNTIYF. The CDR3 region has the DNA TGCGCCAGCAGCTTACCCCGGGACAGCGGAAACACCATATATTTT.

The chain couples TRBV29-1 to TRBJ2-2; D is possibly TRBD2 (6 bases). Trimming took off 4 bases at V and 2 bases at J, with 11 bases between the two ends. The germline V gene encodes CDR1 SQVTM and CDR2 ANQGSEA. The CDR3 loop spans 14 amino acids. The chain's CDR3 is CSVAQRANTGELFF. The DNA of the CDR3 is TGCAGCGTTGCCCAGCGGGCCAACACCGGGGAGCTGTTTTTT.

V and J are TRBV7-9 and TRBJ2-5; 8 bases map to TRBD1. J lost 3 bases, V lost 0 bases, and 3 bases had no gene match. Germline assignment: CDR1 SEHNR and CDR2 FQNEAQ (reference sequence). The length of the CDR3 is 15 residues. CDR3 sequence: CASSLALGQEETQYF. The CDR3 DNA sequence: TGTGCCAGCAGCTTAGCTTTGGGACAGGAAGAGACCCAGTACTTC. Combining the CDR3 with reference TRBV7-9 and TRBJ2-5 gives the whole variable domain DTGVSQNPRHKITKRGQNVTFRCDPISEHNRLYWYRQTLGQGPEFLTYFQNEAQLEKSRLLSDRFSAERPKGSFSTLEIQRTEQGDSAMYLCASSLALGQEETQYFGPGTRLLVL.

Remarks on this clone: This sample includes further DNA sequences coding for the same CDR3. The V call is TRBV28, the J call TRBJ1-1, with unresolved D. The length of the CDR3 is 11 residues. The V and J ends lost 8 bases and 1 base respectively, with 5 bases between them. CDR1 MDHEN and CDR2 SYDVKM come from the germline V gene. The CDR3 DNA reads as TGTGCCAGCTCTCAGAACACTGAAGCTTTCTTT. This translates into CASSQNTEAFF. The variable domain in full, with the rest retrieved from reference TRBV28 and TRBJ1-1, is DVKVTQSSRYLVKRTGEKVFLECVQDMDHENMFWYRQDPGLGLRLIYFSYDVKMKEKGDIPEGYSVSREKKERFSLILESASTNQTSMYLCASSQNTEAFFGQGTRLTVV.

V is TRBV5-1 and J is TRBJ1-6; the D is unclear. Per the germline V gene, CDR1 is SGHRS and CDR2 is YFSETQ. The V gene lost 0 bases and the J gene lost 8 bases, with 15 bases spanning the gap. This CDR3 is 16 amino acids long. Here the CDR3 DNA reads TGCGCCAGCAGCTTGGGACCCCGGAAGGTTTATTCACCCCTCCACTTT. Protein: CASSLGPRKVYSPLHF.

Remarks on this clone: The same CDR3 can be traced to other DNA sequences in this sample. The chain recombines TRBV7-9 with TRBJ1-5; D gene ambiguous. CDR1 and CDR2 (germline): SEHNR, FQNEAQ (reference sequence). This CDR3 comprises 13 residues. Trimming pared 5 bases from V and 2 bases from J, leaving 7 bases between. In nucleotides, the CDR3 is TGTGCCAGCAGCACGTCCGGCAATCAGCCCCAGCATTTT. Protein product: CASSTSGNQPQHF. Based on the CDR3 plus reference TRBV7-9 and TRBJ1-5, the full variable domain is DTGVSQNPRHKITKRGQNVTFRCDPISEHNRLYWYRQTLGQGPEFLTYFQNEAQLEKSRLLSDRFSAERPKGSFSTLEIQRTEQGDSAMYLCASSTSGNQPQHFGDGTRLSIL.

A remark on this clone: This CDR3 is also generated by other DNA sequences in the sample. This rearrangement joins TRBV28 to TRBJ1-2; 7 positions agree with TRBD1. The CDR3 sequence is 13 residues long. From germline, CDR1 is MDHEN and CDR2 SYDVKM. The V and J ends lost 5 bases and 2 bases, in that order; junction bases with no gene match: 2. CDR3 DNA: TGTGCCAGCAGTCTACAGGGGAACTATGGCTACACCTTC. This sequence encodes CASSLQGNYGYTF.

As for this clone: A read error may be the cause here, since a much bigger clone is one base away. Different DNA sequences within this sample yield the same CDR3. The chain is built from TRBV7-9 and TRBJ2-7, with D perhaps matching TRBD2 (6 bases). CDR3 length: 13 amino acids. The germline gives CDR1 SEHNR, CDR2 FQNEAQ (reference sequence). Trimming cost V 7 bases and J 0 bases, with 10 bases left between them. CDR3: CASTRDSSYEQYF. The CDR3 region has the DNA TGTGCCAGCACACGGGACTCCTCCTACGAGCAGTACTTC.

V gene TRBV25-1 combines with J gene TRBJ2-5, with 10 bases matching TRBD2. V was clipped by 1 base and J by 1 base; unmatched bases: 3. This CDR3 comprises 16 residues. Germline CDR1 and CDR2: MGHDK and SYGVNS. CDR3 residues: CASSEFLAGGQETQYF. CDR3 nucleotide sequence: TGTGCCAGCAGTGAATTTTTAGCGGGGGGCCAAGAGACCCAGTACTTC.

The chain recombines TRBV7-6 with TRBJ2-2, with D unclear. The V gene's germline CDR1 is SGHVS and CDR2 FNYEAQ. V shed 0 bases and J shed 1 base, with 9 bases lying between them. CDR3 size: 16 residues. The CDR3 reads CASSLAWQVNTGELFF. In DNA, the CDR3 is TGTGCCAGCAGCTTAGCTTGGCAGGTGAACACCGGGGAGCTGTTTTTT.

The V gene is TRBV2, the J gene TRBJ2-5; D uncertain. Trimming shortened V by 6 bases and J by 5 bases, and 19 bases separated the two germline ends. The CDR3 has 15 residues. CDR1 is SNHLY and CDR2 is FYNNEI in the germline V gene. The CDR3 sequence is CASSELVGPPETQYF. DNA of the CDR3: TGTGCCAGCAGCGAGCTGGTAGGACCGCCGGAGACCCAGTACTTC.

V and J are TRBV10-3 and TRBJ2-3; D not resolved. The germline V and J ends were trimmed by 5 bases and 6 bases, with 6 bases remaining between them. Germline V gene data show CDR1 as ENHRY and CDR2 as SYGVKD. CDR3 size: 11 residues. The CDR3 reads CAISSGDTQYF. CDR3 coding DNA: TGTGCCATCAGTTCAGGTGATACGCAGTATTTT.

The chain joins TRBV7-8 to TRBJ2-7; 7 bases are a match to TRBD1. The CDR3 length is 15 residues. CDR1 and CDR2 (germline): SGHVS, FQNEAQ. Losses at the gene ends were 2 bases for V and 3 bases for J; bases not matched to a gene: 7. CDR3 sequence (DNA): TGTGCCAGCAGCTTACTTAGGGGGCCGTTCTACGAGCAGTACTTC. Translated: CASSLLRGPFYEQYF.

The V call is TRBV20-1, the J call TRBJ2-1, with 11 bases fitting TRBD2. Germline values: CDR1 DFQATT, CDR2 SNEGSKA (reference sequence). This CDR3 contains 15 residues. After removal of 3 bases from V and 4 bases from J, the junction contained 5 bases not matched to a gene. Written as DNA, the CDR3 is TGCAGTGCTAGTGGAACTAGCGGGAGTTACAATGAGCAGTTCTTC. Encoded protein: CSASGTSGSYNEQFF.

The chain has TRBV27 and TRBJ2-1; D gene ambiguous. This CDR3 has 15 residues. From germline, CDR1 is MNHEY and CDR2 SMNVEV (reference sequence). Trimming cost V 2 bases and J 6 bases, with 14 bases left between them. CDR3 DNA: TGTGCCAGCAGTTTAGCGGCGGCTAGTAGCAATGAGCAGTTCTTC. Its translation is CASSLAAASSNEQFF.

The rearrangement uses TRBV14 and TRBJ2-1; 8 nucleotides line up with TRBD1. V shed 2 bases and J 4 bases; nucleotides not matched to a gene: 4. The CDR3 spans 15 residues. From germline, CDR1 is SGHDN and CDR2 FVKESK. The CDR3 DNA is TGTGCCAGCAGCCAACCCAGGGGGCCATACAATGAGCAGTTCTTC. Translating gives CASSQPRGPYNEQFF. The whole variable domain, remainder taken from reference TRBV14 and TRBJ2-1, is EAGVTQFPSHSVIEKGQTVTLRCDPISGHDNLYWYRRVMGKEIKFLLHFVKESKQDESGMPNNRFLAERTGGTYSTLKVQPAELEDSGVYFCASSQPRGPYNEQFFGPGTRLTVL.

The CDR3 DNA follows: TGTGCCAGCAGCTTGTACGGCGCTGAAGCTTTCTTT. It codes for CASSLYGAEAFF. This rearrangement joins TRBV7-2 to TRBJ1-1; D is uncertain. There are 12 residues in the CDR3. Trimming removed 3 bases from V and 6 bases from J, with 8 bases in between. Germline V gives CDR1 SGHTA, CDR2 FQGNSA.

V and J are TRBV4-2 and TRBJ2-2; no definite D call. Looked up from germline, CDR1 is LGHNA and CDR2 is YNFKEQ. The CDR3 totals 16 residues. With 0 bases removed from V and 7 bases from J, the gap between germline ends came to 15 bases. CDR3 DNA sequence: TGTGCCAGCAGCCAAGATGGAGTTGTGTCGGGCGGGGAGCTGTTTTTT. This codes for CASSQDGVVSGGELFF.

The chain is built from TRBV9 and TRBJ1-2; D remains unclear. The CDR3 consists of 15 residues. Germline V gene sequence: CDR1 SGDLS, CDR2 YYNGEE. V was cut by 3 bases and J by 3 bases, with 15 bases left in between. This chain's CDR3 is CASSASRDWDYGYTF. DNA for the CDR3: TGTGCCAGCAGCGCGAGCCGGGATTGGGACTATGGCTACACCTTC.

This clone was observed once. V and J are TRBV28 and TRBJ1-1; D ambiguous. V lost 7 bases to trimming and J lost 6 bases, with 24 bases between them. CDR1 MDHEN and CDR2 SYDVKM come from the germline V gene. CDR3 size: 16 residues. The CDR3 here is CASTNGQAALDPEAFF. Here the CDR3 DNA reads TGTGCCAGCACCAACGGCCAGGCAGCTCTCGACCCTGAAGCTTTCTTT.

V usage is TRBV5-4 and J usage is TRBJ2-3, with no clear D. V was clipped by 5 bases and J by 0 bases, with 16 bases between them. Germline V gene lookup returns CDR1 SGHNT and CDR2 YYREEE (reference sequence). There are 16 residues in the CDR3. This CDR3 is CASRPRRSTSTDTQYF. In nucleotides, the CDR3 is TGTGCCAGCAGACCACGACGGAGTACTAGCACAGATACGCAGTATTTT.

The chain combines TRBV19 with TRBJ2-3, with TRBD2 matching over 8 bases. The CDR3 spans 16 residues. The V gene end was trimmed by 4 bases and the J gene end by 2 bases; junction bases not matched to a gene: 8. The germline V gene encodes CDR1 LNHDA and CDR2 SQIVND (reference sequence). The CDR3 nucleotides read TGTGCCAGTAGTACTCGGACTAGCCTTCTCACAGATACGCAGTATTTT. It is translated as CASSTRTSLLTDTQYF.